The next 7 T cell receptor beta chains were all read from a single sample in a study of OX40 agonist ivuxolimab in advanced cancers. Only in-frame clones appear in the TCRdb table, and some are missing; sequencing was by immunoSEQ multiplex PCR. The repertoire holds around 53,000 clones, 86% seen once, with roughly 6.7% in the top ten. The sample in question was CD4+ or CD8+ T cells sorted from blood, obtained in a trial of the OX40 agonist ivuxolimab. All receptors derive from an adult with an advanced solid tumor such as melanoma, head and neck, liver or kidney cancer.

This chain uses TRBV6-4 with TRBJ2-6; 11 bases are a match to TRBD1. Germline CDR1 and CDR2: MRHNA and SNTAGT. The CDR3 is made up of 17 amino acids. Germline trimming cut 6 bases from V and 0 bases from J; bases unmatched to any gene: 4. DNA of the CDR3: TGTGCCAGCAGCCGGGACAGGGGGGGCTCTGGGGCCAACGTCCTGACTTTC. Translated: CASSRDRGGSGANVLTF.

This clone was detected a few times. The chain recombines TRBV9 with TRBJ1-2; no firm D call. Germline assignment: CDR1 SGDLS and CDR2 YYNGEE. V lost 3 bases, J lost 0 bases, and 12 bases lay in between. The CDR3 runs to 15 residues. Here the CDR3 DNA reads TGTGCCAGCAGCGAAGAAGGAGACTCTAACTATGGCTACACCTTC. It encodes CASSEEGDSNYGYTF. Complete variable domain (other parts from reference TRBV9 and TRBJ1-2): DSGVTQTPKHLITATGQRVTLRCSPRSGDLSVYWYQQSLDQGLQFLIQYYNGEERAKGNILERFSAQQFPDLHSELNLSSLELGDSALYFCASSEEGDSNYGYTFGSGTRLTVV.

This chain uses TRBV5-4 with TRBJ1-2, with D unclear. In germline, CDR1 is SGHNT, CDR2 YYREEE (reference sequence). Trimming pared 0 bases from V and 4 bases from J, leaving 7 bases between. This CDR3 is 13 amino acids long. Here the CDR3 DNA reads TGTGCCAGCAGCTTGGACAGAGCCTATGGCTACACCTTC. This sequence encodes CASSLDRAYGYTF.

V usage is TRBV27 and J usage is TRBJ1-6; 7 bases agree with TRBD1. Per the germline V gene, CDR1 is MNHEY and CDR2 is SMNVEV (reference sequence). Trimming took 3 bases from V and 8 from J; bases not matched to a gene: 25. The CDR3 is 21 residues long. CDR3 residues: CASSFLPTGMVRGLADSPLHF. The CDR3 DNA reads TGTGCCAGCAGTTTTCTTCCGACAGGGATGGTCCGGGGTTTAGCTGATTCACCCCTCCACTTT.

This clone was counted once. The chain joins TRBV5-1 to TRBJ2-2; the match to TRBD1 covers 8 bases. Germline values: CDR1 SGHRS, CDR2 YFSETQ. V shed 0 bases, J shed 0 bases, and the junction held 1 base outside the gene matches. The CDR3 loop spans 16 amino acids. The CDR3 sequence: CASSLVGQANTGELFF. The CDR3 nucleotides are TGCGCCAGCAGCTTGGTGGGACAGGCGAACACCGGGGAGCTGTTTTTT.

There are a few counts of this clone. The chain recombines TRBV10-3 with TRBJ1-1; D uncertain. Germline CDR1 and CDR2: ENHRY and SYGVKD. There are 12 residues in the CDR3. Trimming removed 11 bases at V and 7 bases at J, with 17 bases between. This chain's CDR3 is CASRDVGGEAFF. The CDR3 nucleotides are TGTGCCTCTAGAGATGTGGGCGGTGAAGCTTTCTTT.

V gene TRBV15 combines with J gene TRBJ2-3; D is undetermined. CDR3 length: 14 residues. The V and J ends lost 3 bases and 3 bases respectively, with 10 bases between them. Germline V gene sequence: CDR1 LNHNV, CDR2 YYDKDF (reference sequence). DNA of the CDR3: TGTGCCACCAGCAGGGTACAGTCGACAGATACGCAGTATTTT. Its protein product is CATSRVQSTDTQYF.